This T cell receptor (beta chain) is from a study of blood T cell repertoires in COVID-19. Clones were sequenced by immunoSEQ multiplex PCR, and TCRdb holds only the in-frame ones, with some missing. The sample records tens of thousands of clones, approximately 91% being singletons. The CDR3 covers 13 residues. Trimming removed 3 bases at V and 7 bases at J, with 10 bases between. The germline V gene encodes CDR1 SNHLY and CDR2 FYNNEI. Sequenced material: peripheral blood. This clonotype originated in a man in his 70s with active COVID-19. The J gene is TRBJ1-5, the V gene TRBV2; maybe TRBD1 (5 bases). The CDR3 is CASSDRAWQPQHF. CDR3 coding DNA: TGTGCCAGCAGTGACAGGGCCTGGCAGCCCCAGCATTTT.